This T cell receptor beta chain came from a study of CD8+CD57+ T cells in acquired aplastic anemia. Across the whole study: Isolated CD4+ and CD8+ cells, once sorted, yielded DNA averaging roughly 3.4 ug. In CD4+ cells, healthy donors produced an average of approximately 11 million reads.

With regard to this clonotype: What it recognizes is unknown.

Study conclusions and caveats: Comparison of patients with controls identified approximately 28 shared CD8+ CDR3 sequences.

Genomic DNA provided the template from which TCR beta VDJ and CDR3 profiles were obtained. TCRdb ran MiXCR on the reads and lists one entry per CDR3 protein. The top ten clones hold 45% to 55% of a sample with roughly 170,000 distinct CDR3 sequences, under 75% of them seen once. Trimming shortened V by 2 bases and J by 7 bases, and 6 bases separated the two germline ends. The CDR3 consists of 12 residues. Germline assignment: CDR1 SNHLY and CDR2 FYNNEI. The material sequenced was sorted CD4+, CD8+, or CD8+CD57+ T cells (not recorded which) from PBMCs. The source is a human donor in good health. The chain is built from TRBV2 and TRBJ1-5; D uncertain. The CDR3 region is CASSESGQPQHF. Here the CDR3 DNA reads TGTGCCAGCAGTGAATCCGGCCAGCCCCAGCATTTT.